The 9 T cell receptor beta chains presented below share a single source sample, sequenced in a study of esophageal squamous cell carcinoma under preoperative chemotherapy. As for time point: after preoperative PTX-NDP chemotherapy. MiXCR was run by TCRdb on the PCR reads, yielding one entry per CDR3 protein. The sample includes some 10,000 distinct CDR3 sequences, about 51% of them seen just once. The biological material was taken from a patient given preoperative chemotherapy. The source is a human donor with esophageal squamous cell carcinoma. The donor label of this sample is uncertain.

In its sample, this clonotype was seen many times. The chain links TRBV6-6 to TRBJ2-7, with D tentatively TRBD2 (6 bases). The CDR3 sequence is 15 residues long. Germline values: CDR1 MNHNY, CDR2 SVGAGI (reference sequence). Trimming left V 5 bases short and J 3 bases short, with 17 bases between. CDR3 DNA sequence: TGTGCCAGCAGTCTCGGGACTTCGCTTGACTACGAGCAGTACTTC. It encodes CASSLGTSLDYEQYF.

This clonotype was counted at least ten times. The chain uses TRBV6-4 and TRBJ1-1; unclear D gene. The V gene lost 5 bases and the J gene lost 1 base, with 5 bases spanning the gap. Germline CDR1 MRHNA, CDR2 SNTAGT. This CDR3 comprises 12 residues. The CDR3 region has the DNA TGTGCCAGCAGTACGGAGAACACTGAAGCTTTCTTT. This translates into CASSTENTEAFF.

The chain has TRBV23-1 and TRBJ2-3, with D perhaps being TRBD1 or TRBD2 (6 bases each). TRBV23-1 carries the ORF label, with uncertain function. CDR3 length equals 19 residues. V shed 0 bases and J shed 9 bases, with 28 bases lying between them. The CDR3 reads CASSQSGGEGERAKDTQYF. The CDR3 DNA reads TGCGCCAGCAGTCAATCGGGGGGCGAGGGGGAGCGAGCCAAAGACACGCAGTATTTT.

This clonotype was counted many times. The rearrangement joins TRBV6-1 to TRBJ2-1, with TRBD2 matching 9 bases. Germline V gives CDR1 MNHNS, CDR2 SASEGT. There are 14 residues in the CDR3. With V trimmed by 6 bases and J by 8 bases, 8 bases remained unmatched. CDR3 sequence (DNA): TGTGCCAGCAGCCCCGGGACTAGCTGGGATGAGCAGTTCTTC. Translation: CASSPGTSWDEQFF.

The V and J genes are TRBV6-1 and TRBJ2-5, with a tentative D call TRBD2 (7 bases). The J call may be faulty, since TRBJ2-4 better matches the DNA end. From germline, CDR1 is MNHNS and CDR2 SASEGT. The CDR3 has 17 residues. The CDR3 bases are TGTGCCAGCAGTGCGGGGGCGGGGGAGCGTGACCAAGACATTCAGTACTTC. It is translated as CASSAGAGERDQDIQYF.

This clonotype appeared a few times. This chain connects TRBV20-1 to TRBJ2-1; D is perhaps TRBD1 (5 bases). V lost 6 bases and J lost 13, with 28 bases in between. CDR1 DFQATT and CDR2 SNEGSKA come from the germline V gene (reference sequence). The CDR3 is made up of 15 amino acids. DNA for the CDR3: TGCAGTGCGCAAAGCGTAATACAGGACCAAGAGACCCAGTTCTTC. It codes for CSAQSVIQDQETQFF.

The chain has TRBV7-2 and TRBJ2-7; TRBD2 matches at 7 bases. The DNA matches TRBJ2-5 better at its end, which makes the J call doubtful. The CDR3 runs to 16 residues. Germline V lookup: CDR1 SGHTA, CDR2 FQGNSA. The CDR3 loop reads CASSLGGSGSQETQYF. CDR3 in DNA: TGTGCCAGCAGCTTAGGTGGTAGCGGGTCTCAAGAGACCCAGTACTTC.

CDR3 DNA: TGTGCCAGCAGTACAACCGGCATCGTTCGTGAGCAGTACTTC. As protein: CASSTTGIVREQYF. V and J are TRBV6-1 and TRBJ2-3; D is ambiguous. The J call may not be correct, given that the DNA end is closer to TRBJ2-7. The CDR3 spans 14 residues. The V gene's germline CDR1 is MNHNS and CDR2 SASEGT.

The chain's CDR3 is CASKAVSTDTQYF. The DNA of the CDR3 is TGTGCCAGCAAGGCTGTGAGCACAGATACGCAGTATTTT. The chain carries TRBV6-1 and TRBJ2-3; D is uncertain. The ends were cut back, 7 bases at V and 0 bases at J, with 8 bases in the middle. The CDR3 runs 13 residues. In germline, CDR1 is MNHNS, CDR2 SASEGT.